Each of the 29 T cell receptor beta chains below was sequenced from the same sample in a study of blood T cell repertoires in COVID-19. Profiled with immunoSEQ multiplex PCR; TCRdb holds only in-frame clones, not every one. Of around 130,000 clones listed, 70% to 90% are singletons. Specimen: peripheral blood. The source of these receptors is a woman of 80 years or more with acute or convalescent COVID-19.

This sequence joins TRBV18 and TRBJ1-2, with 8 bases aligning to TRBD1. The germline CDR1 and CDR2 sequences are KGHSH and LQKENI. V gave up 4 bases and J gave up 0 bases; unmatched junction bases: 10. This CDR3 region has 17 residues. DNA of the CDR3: TGTGCCAGCTCACGTGAGGCAGGGGGCATAGCTAACTATGGCTACACCTTC. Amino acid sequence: CASSREAGGIANYGYTF.

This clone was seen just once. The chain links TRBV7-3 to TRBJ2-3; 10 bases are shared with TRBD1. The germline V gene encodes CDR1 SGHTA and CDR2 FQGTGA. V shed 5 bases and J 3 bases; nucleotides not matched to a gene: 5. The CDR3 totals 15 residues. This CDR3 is CASSIGQGVTDTQYF. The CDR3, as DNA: TGTGCCAGCAGCATAGGACAGGGGGTAACAGATACGCAGTATTTT. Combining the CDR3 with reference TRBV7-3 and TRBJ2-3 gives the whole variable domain GAGVSQTPSNKVTEKGKYVELRCDPISGHTALYWYRQSLGQGPEFLIYFQGTGAADDSGLPNDRFFAVRPEGSVSTLKIQRTERGDSAVYLCASSIGQGVTDTQYFGPGTRLTVL.

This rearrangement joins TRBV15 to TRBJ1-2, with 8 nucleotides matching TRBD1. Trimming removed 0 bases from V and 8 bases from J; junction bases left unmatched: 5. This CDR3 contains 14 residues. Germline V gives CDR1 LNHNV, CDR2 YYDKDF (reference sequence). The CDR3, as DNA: TGTGCCACCAGCAGAGATCGGACAGGGCGAGGCTACACCTTC. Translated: CATSRDRTGRGYTF.

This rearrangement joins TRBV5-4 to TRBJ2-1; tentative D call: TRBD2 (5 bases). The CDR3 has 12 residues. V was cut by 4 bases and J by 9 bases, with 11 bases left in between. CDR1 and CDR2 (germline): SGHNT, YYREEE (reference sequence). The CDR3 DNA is TGTGCCAGCAGCCCCTCACGGGGTGAGCAGTTCTTC. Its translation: CASSPSRGEQFF.

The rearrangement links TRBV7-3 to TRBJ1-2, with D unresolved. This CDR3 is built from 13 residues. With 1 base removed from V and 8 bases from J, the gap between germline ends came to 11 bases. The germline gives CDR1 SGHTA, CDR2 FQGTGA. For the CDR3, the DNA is TGTGCCAGCAGCTTAAACTCCGTCGAGGGCTACACCTTC. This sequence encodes CASSLNSVEGYTF.

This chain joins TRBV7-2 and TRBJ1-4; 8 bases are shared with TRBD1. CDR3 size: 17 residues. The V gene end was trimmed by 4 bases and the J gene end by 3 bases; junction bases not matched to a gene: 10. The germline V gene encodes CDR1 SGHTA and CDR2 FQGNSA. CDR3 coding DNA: TGTGCCAGCAGCTCGGGGGGAGTACAGGGGGCTAATGAAAAACTGTTTTTT. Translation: CASSSGGVQGANEKLFF.

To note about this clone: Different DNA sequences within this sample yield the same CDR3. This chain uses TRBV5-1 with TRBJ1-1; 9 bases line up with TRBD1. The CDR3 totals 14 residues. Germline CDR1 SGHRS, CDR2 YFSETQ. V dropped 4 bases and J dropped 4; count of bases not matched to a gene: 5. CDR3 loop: CASSQGQGGTEAFF. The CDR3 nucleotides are TGCGCCAGCAGCCAGGGACAGGGTGGCACTGAAGCTTTCTTT. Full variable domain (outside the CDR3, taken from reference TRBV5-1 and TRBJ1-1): KAGVTQTPRYLIKTRGQQVTLSCSPISGHRSVSWYQQTPGQGLQFLFEYFSETQRNKGNFPGRFSGRQFSNSRSEMNVSTLELGDSALYLCASSQGQGGTEAFFGQGTRLTVV.

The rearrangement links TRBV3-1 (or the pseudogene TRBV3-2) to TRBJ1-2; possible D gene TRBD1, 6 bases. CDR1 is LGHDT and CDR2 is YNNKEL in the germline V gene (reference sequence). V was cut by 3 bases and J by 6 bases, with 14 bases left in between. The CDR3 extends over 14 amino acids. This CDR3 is CASSQRGGGDGYTF. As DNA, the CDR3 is TGTGCCAGCAGCCAGAGAGGGGGTGGGGATGGCTACACCTTC.

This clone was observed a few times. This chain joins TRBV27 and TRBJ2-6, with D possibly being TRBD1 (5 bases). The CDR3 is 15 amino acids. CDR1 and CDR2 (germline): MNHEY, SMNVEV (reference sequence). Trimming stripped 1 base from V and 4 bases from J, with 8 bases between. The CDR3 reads CASSLWGSGANVLTF. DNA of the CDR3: TGTGCCAGCAGTTTATGGGGCTCCGGGGCCAACGTCCTGACTTTC.

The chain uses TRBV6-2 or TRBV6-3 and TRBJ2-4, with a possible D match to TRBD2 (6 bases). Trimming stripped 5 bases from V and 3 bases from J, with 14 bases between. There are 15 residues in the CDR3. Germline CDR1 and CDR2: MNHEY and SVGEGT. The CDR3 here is CASSHGGVDKNIQYF. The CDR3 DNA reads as TGTGCCAGCAGTCACGGGGGTGTGGACAAAAACATTCAGTACTTC.

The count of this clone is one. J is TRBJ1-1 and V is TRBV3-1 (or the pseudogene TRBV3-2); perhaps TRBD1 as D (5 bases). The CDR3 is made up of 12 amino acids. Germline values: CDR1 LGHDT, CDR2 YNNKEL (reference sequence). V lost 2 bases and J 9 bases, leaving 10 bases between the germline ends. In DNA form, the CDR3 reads TGTGCCAGCAGCCAACCAGGGACTCAAGCTTTCTTT. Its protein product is CASSQPGTQAFF.

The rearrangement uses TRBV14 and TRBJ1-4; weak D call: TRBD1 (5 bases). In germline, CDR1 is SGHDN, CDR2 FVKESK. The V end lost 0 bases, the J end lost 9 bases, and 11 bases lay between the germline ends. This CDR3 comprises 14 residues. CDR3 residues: CASSQDFRQQKLFF. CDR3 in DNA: TGTGCCAGCAGCCAAGATTTTCGACAGCAAAAACTGTTTTTT. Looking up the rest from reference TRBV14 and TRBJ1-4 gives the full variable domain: EAGVTQFPSHSVIEKGQTVTLRCDPISGHDNLYWYRRVMGKEIKFLLHFVKESKQDESGMPNNRFLAERTGGTYSTLKVQPAELEDSGVYFCASSQDFRQQKLFFGSGTQLSVL.

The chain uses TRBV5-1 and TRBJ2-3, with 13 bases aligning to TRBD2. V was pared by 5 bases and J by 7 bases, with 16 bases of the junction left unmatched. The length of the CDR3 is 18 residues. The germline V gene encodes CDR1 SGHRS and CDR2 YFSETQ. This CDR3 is CASSFAGLAGPTSNTQYF. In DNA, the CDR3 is TGCGCCAGCAGTTTCGCGGGACTAGCGGGGCCGACCTCGAATACGCAGTATTTT.

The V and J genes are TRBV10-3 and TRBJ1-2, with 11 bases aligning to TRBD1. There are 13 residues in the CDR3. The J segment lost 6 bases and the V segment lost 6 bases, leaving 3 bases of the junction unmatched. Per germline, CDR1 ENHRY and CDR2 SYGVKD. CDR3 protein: CAIRQGQGDGYTF. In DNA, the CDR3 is TGTGCCATCAGACAGGGACAGGGGGATGGCTACACCTTC.

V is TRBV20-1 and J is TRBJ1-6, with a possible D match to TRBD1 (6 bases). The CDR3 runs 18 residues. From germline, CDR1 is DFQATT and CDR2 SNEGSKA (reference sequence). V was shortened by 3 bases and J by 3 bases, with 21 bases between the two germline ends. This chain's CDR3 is CSASGSDRSLNYNSPLHF. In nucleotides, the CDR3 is TGCAGTGCTAGTGGAAGCGACAGGAGCCTAAACTATAATTCACCCCTCCACTTT.

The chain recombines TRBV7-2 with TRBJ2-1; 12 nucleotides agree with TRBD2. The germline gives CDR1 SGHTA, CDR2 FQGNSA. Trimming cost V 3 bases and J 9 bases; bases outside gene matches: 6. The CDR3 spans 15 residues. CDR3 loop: CASSFSSGGATEQFF. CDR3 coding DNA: TGTGCCAGCAGCTTCTCTAGCGGGGGGGCCACTGAGCAGTTCTTC.

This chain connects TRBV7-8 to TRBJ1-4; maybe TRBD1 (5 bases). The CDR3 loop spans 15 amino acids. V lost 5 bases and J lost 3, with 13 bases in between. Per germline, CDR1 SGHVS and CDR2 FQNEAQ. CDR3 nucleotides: TGTGCCAGCAGCCCCAGGTGGGGCTCTAATGAAAAACTGTTTTTT. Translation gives CASSPRWGSNEKLFF.

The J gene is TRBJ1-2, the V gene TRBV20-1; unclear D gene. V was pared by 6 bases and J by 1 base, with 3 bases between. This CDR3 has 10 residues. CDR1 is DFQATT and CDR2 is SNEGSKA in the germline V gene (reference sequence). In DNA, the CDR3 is TGCAGTGCCCTTAACTATGGCTACACCTTC. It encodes CSALNYGYTF.

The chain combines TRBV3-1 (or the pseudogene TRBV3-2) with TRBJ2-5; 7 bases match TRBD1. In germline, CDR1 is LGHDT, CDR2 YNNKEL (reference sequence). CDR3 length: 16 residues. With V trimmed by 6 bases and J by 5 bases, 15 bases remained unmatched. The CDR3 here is CASSYSRAGGTETQYF. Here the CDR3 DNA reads TGTGCCAGCAGTTACAGTAGGGCAGGGGGAACGGAGACCCAGTACTTC.

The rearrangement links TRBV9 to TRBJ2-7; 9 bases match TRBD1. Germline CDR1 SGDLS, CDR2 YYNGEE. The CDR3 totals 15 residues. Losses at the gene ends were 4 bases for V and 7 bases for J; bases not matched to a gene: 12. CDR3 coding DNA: TGTGCCAGCAGCCCAGCCGGGACAGGGAAAGGGGAGCAGTACTTC. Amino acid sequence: CASSPAGTGKGEQYF.

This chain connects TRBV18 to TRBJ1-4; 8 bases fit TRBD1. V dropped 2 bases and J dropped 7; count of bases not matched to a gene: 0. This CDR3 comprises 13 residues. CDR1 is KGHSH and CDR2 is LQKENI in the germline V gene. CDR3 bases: TGTGCCAGCTCACCAGGGACAGGTGAAAAACTGTTTTTT. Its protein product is CASSPGTGEKLFF.

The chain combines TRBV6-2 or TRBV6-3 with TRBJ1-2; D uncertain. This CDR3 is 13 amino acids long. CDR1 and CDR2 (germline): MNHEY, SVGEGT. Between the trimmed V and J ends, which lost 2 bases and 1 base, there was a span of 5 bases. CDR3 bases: TGTGCCAGCAGTTACACAGTTAACTATGGCTACACCTTC. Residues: CASSYTVNYGYTF.

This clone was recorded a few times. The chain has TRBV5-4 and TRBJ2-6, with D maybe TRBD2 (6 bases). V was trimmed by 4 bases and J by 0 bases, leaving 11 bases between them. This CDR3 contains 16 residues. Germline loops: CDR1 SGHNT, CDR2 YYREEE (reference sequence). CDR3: CASSQDGGSGANVLTF. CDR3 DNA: TGTGCCAGCAGCCAGGACGGGGGCTCTGGGGCCAACGTCCTGACTTTC.

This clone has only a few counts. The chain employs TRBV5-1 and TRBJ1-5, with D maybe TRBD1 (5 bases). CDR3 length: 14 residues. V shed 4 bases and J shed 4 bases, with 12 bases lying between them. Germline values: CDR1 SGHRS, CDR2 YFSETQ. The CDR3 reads CASSTEGMNQPQHF. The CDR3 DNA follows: TGCGCCAGCAGCACGGAGGGGATGAATCAGCCCCAGCATTTT. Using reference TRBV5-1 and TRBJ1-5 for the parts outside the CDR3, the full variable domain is KAGVTQTPRYLIKTRGQQVTLSCSPISGHRSVSWYQQTPGQGLQFLFEYFSETQRNKGNFPGRFSGRQFSNSRSEMNVSTLELGDSALYLCASSTEGMNQPQHFGDGTRLSIL.

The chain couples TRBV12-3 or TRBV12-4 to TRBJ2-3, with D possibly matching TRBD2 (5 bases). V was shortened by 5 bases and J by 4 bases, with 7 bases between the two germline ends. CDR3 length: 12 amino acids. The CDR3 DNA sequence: TGTGCCAGCAGTGGGAGACCAGATACGCAGTATTTT. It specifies CASSGRPDTQYF.

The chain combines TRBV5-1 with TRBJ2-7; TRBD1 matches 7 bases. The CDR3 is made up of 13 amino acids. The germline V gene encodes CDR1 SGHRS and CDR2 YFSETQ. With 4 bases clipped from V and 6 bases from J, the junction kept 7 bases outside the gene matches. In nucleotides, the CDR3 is TGCGCCAGCAGCCTGGACAGGATCTTCGAGCAGTACTTC. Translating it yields CASSLDRIFEQYF.

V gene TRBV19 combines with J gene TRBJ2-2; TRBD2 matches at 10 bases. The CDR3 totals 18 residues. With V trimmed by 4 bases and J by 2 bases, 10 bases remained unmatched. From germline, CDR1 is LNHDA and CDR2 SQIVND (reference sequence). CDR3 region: CASSKTGTSVSNTGELFF. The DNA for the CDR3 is TGTGCCAGTAGTAAAACCGGGACTAGCGTGTCAAACACCGGGGAGCTGTTTTTT.

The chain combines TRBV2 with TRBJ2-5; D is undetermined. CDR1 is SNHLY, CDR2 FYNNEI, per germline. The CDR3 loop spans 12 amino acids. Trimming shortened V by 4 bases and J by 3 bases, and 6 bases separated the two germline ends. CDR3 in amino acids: CASSGQEETQYF. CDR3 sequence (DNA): TGTGCCAGCAGTGGGCAAGAAGAGACCCAGTACTTC.

The CDR3 DNA sequence: TGTGCCAGTCGGCAGGAAATTGGTGGCTACACCTTC. Translated, it gives CASRQEIGGYTF. The chain couples TRBV19 to TRBJ1-2; D not certain. Trimming pared 8 bases from V and 7 bases from J, leaving 14 bases between. The CDR3 spans 12 residues. Germline V lookup: CDR1 LNHDA, CDR2 SQIVND (reference sequence).